These 12 T cell receptor beta chains share one sample of origin, sequenced in a study of CD8+CD57+ T cells in acquired aplastic anemia. Both TCR beta VDJ combination and CDR3 sequence profiling were carried out. Genomic DNA was the template for this profiling. TCRdb processed the reads anew with MiXCR; each CDR3 protein has one entry. The sample yields 150,000 to 170,000 distinct CDR3 sequences, less than 60% seen once. Patients chosen for sequencing had CD8+CD57+ cells that had expanded, as shown by flow cytometry. Sequenced material: sorted CD4+, CD8+, or CD8+CD57+ T cells (not recorded which) from PBMCs. These receptors came from a human donor with aplastic anemia.

V usage is TRBV24-1 and J usage is TRBJ2-3; tentative D call: TRBD2 (6 bases). Germline-derived CDR1 and CDR2 are KGHDR and SFDVKD. Trimming left V 4 bases short and J 2 bases short, with 15 bases between. The CDR3 is made up of 16 amino acids. In nucleotides, the CDR3 is TGTGCCACCAGTGACCGCCTTAGCGGAGACACAGATACGCAGTATTTT. Translation: CATSDRLSGDTDTQYF.

Remarks on this clonotype: A read error is likely, as this CDR3 ends without the conserved phenylalanine or tryptophan. This chain uses TRBV19 with TRBJ2-1; 12 bases match TRBD2. Germline CDR1 LNHDA, CDR2 SQIVND (reference sequence). The CDR3 extends over 15 amino acids. Trimming took 2 bases from V and 8 from J; bases not matched to a gene: 4. The CDR3 coding sequence is TGTGCCAGTAGTATATGGCTAGCGGGGGGGTATGAGCAGTTCCTC. This codes for CASSIWLAGGYEQFL.

This clonotype has a count of ten or more. V gene TRBV15 combines with J gene TRBJ2-7, with 8 nucleotides matching TRBD1. CDR1 is LNHNV and CDR2 is YYDKDF in the germline V gene (reference sequence). V lost 0 bases to trimming and J lost 4 bases; unmatched junction nucleotides: 8. The CDR3 is 16 amino acids. The CDR3 protein is CATSRDRAGGKYEQYF. CDR3 coding DNA: TGTGCCACCAGCAGAGATCGGGCAGGGGGCAAGTACGAGCAGTACTTC.

J is TRBJ1-2 and V is TRBV10-2, with D unclear. Looked up from germline, CDR1 is WSHSY and CDR2 is SAAADI. The ends were cut back, 10 bases at V and 4 bases at J, with 10 bases in the middle. This CDR3 has 11 residues. The CDR3 protein is CAIEASYGYTF. The CDR3 DNA is TGCGCCATAGAGGCATCCTATGGCTACACCTTC.

The J gene is TRBJ2-1, the V gene TRBV9; no clear D gene. Trimming removed 0 bases from V and 8 bases from J, with 15 bases in between. The germline V gene has CDR1 SGDLS and CDR2 YYNGEE. CDR3 length: 15 residues. CDR3 sequence (DNA): TGTGCCAGCAGCGTAGTCGGCAACGCGGTCGATGAGCAGTTCTTC. This encodes CASSVVGNAVDEQFF.

V is TRBV25-1 and J is TRBJ1-2; D might be TRBD1 (5 bases). CDR3 size: 12 residues. The V gene lost 8 bases and the J gene lost 4 bases, with 11 bases spanning the gap. In germline, CDR1 is MGHDK, CDR2 SYGVNS. The CDR3 nucleotides read TGTGCCAGCTCCGACAGCCGCTATGGCTACACCTTC. Protein: CASSDSRYGYTF.

The chain links TRBV29-1 to TRBJ2-1, with 7 bases aligning to TRBD2. V trimming: 1 base; J trimming: 7 bases; junction bases outside the gene matches: 4. The CDR3 covers 13 residues. In germline, CDR1 is SQVTM, CDR2 ANQGSEA. The CDR3 loop reads CSVEGSGLNEQFF. CDR3 nucleotide sequence: TGCAGCGTTGAAGGTAGCGGGTTGAATGAGCAGTTCTTC.

This clonotype was seen ten or more times. V is TRBV4-1 and J is TRBJ2-7; D is possibly TRBD2 (6 bases). Germline V gene lookup returns CDR1 MGHRA and CDR2 YSYEKL. Between the trimmed V and J ends, which lost 0 bases and 4 bases, there was a span of 13 bases. The CDR3 loop spans 15 amino acids. Written as DNA, the CDR3 is TGCGCCAGCAGCCAAGACGGGAGTTCCGCTTACGAGCAGTACTTC. It specifies CASSQDGSSAYEQYF.

The CDR3 here is CASSRLAGGYSTLNTGELFF. The CDR3 region has the DNA TGTGCCAGCAGCCGACTAGCGGGGGGTTACTCCACCCTGAACACCGGGGAGCTGTTTTTT. The chain employs TRBV4-2 and TRBJ2-2; 13 positions match TRBD2. V lost 4 bases to trimming and J lost 1 base; unmatched junction nucleotides: 12. From germline, CDR1 is LGHNA and CDR2 YNFKEQ. The CDR3 length is 20 residues.

The table lists this clonotype with many counts. The J gene is TRBJ1-2, the V gene TRBV5-6, with D uncertain. The CDR3 contains 13 residues. In germline, CDR1 is SGHDT, CDR2 YYEEEE. The CDR3 here is CACRGGTESGYTF. In DNA, the CDR3 is TGTGCTTGCCGGGGTGGAACTGAATCAGGCTACACCTTC.

This clonotype was detected a few times. The chain carries TRBV2 and TRBJ1-6; tentative D call: TRBD1 (5 bases). Trimming removed 4 bases at V and 7 bases at J, with 14 bases between. Germline values: CDR1 SNHLY, CDR2 FYNNEI. The CDR3 has 15 amino acids. This chain's CDR3 is CASSGPSGGNSPLHF. Written as DNA, the CDR3 is TGTGCCAGCAGTGGTCCTAGCGGGGGGAATTCACCCCTCCACTTT.

This sequence joins TRBV7-8 and TRBJ2-6, with D possibly being TRBD1 (6 bases). The CDR3 has 17 amino acids. CDR1 and CDR2 from the germline V gene are SGHVS and FQNEAQ. With 2 bases removed from V and 1 base from J, the gap between germline ends came to 12 bases. The CDR3 DNA follows: TGTGCCAGCAGCTTACGTCCAGGGGAATCTGGGGCCAACGTCCTGACTTTC. Translating it yields CASSLRPGESGANVLTF.